The 9 T cell receptor beta chains listed next were all sequenced from one sample in a study of T cell changes during pregnancy in multiple sclerosis (dated by TCRdb to the late 2010s). Library preparation used the immunoSEQ multiplex PCR assay. TCRdb took over this immuneACCESS table, retaining in-frame rearrangements with V and J assigned. Such tables are incomplete; in checked studies, under half of the missing clones stem from an unresolved V gene, and the remainder is unexplained. The sample table lists tens of thousands of clones, roughly 87% of them with a count of one. The biggest ten clones account for about 8.4% of the sample. The source material was CD8+ T cells from peripheral blood mononuclear cells, sampled after pregnancy. These receptors all stem from a female donor with multiple sclerosis, enrolled in a pregnancy study.

CDR3 bases: TGTGCCTGGAGTACGACAGAACGCACAGATACGCAGTATTTT. It encodes CAWSTTERTDTQYF. The chain has TRBV30 and TRBJ2-3, with a possible D match to TRBD1 (5 bases). This CDR3 spans 14 amino acids. From germline, CDR1 is GTSNPN and CDR2 SVGIG (reference sequence). V dropped 2 bases and J dropped 1 base, with 10 bases sitting between them.

The V call is TRBV19, the J call TRBJ2-7; D is uncertain. V shed 0 bases and J shed 3 bases, with 6 bases lying between them. The V gene's germline CDR1 is LNHDA and CDR2 SQIVND (reference sequence). This CDR3 contains 13 residues. CDR3 sequence: CASSIEYGYEQYF. In nucleotides, the CDR3 is TGTGCCAGTAGTATAGAATACGGCTACGAGCAGTACTTC.

There are a few counts of this clone. The DNA of the CDR3 is TGTGCCAGCAGCTCGGGACTAGCGGGAGGGCCACTATCCTACGAGCAGTACTTC. Protein: CASSSGLAGGPLSYEQYF. This sequence joins TRBV7-9 and TRBJ2-7, with 16 bases fitting TRBD2. The CDR3 runs 18 residues. Germline values: CDR1 SEHNR, CDR2 FQNEAQ (reference sequence). Losses at the gene ends were 4 bases for V and 1 base for J; bases not matched to a gene: 7.

The chain employs TRBV6-1 and TRBJ2-1; 7 bases are shared with TRBD2. The CDR3 runs to 15 residues. With V trimmed by 5 bases and J by 7 bases, 11 bases remained unmatched. Per germline, CDR1 MNHNS and CDR2 SASEGT. DNA of the CDR3: TGTGCCAGCAGTTCCGGACTAGTGGCTCCAAATGAGCAGTTCTTC. Its protein is CASSSGLVAPNEQFF.

This clone was recorded only once. The chain uses TRBV19 and TRBJ2-1; TRBD2 agrees at 11 bases. The CDR3 extends over 19 amino acids. V trimming: 5 bases; J trimming: 3 bases; junction bases outside the gene matches: 15. Germline assignment: CDR1 LNHDA and CDR2 SQIVND (reference sequence). The DNA for the CDR3 is TGTGCCAGTAGTTTGCCGGGACTAGCGGTCAAGGAGCTCTACAATGAGCAGTTCTTC. It codes for CASSLPGLAVKELYNEQFF.

The chain's CDR3 is CASSEIQGYEQFF. CDR3 DNA sequence: TGTGCCAGCAGTGAAATTCAGGGGTATGAGCAGTTCTTC. V and J are TRBV6-4 and TRBJ2-1, with a possible D match to TRBD1 (6 bases). Germline values: CDR1 MRHNA, CDR2 SNTAGT. V was pared by 3 bases and J by 8 bases, with 11 bases between. The CDR3 runs 13 residues.

This clone was counted a few times. This rearrangement joins TRBV19 to TRBJ2-1; the match to TRBD2 covers 14 bases. The ends lost 3 bases at V and 7 bases at J; junction bases unmatched: 8. The CDR3 extends over 17 amino acids. Germline assignment: CDR1 LNHDA and CDR2 SQIVND (reference sequence). CDR3 loop: CASSIWTSGRMENEQFF. The CDR3 coding sequence is TGTGCCAGTAGTATTTGGACTAGCGGGAGGATGGAGAATGAGCAGTTCTTC.

This clone has a single count. The chain has TRBV4-3 and TRBJ2-7; possible D gene TRBD2, 7 bases. The length of the CDR3 is 16 residues. V lost 4 bases and J lost 5, with 21 bases in between. Germline loops: CDR1 LGHNA, CDR2 YSLEER. DNA of the CDR3: TGCGCCAGCAGCCCGGGGGTCGGGGGCGCGGGAGACGAGCAGTACTTC. It specifies CASSPGVGGAGDEQYF.

The chain recombines TRBV19 with TRBJ2-3, with D possibly matching TRBD1 (5 bases). From germline, CDR1 is LNHDA and CDR2 SQIVND (reference sequence). The CDR3 runs to 15 residues. The V and J ends lost 4 bases and 3 bases respectively, with 14 bases between them. The CDR3 protein is CASSKQDGWTDTQYF. The CDR3 region has the DNA TGTGCCAGTAGTAAACAGGATGGGTGGACAGATACGCAGTATTTT.